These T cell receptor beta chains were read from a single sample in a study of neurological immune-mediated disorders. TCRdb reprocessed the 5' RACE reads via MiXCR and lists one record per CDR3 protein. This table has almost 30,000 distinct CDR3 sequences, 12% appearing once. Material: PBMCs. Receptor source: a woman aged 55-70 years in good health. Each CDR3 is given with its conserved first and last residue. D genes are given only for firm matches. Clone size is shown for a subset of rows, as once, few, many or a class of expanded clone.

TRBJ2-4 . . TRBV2 CASRGESGCPNIQYF TGTGCCAGCAGGGGAGAGAGTGGGTGCCCAAACATTCAGTACTTC
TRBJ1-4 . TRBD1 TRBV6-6 CASQNRGGEKLFF TGTGCCAGCCAAAACAGGGGCGGGGAAAAACTGTTTTTT
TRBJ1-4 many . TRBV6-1 CASSAATDGHEKLFF TGTGCCAGCAGTGCAGCGACGGACGGACATGAAAAACTGTTTTTT
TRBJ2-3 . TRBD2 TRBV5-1 CASSLLAGGWDTQYF TGCGCCAGCAGCTTACTAGCGGGGGGCTGGGATACGCAGTATTTT
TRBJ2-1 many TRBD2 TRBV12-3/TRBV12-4 CASSLVAGGGNEQFF TGTGCCAGCAGTTTAGTAGCGGGGGGAGGCAATGAGCAGTTCTTC
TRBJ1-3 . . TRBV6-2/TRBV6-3 CASSAAASGNTIYF TGTGCCAGCAGTGCCGCCGCCTCTGGAAACACCATATATTTT
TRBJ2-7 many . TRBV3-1 CASSQEGAGDYEQYF TGTGCCAGCAGCCAAGAAGGGGCAGGGGATTACGAGCAGTACTTC
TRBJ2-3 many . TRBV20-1 CSASRTSTDTQYF TGCAGTGCTAGCCGCACAAGCACAGATACGCAGTATTTT
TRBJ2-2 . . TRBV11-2 CASSPNPGAEAVELFF TGTGCCAGCAGCCCCAACCCAGGAGCGGAGGCCGTGGAGCTGTTTTTT
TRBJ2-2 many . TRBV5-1 CASSLAERTGELFF TGCGCCAGCAGCTTGGCAGAGCGCACCGGGGAGCTGTTTTTT
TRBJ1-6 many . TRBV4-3 CASSQDQRGYFNSPLHF TGCGCCAGCAGCCAAGATCAGCGGGGGTACTTTAATTCACCCCTCCACTTT
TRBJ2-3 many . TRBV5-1 CASSLVVLPRGGTDTQYF TGCGCCAGCAGCTTGGTGGTACTCCCCCGAGGGGGCACAGATACGCAGTATTTT
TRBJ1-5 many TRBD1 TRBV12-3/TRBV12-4 CASSFGQGGNQPQHF TGTGCCAGCAGCTTTGGACAGGGTGGAAATCAGCCCCAGCATTTT
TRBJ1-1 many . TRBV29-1 CSVGEAEAFF TGCAGCGTAGGGGAGGCCGAAGCTTTCTTT
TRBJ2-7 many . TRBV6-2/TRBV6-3 CASSSPGTSSYEQYF TGTGCCAGCAGTTCCCCCGGGACAAGCTCCTACGAGCAGTACTTC
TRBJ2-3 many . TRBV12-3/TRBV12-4 CASTIHQGADADTQYF TGTGCCAGCACAATCCATCAGGGAGCCGACGCAGATACGCAGTATTTT
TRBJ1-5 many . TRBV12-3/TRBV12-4 CASSFWNQPQHF TGTGCCAGCAGTTTTTGGAATCAGCCCCAGCATTTT
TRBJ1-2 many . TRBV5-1 CASSLLTEMDGYTF TGCGCCAGCAGCCTCTTGACAGAAATGGATGGCTACACCTTC